Listed here are 28 T cell receptor beta chains from one sample, sequenced in a study of cytomegalovirus exposure and HLA in healthy donors. The study ran its PCR with 60 Vbeta and 13 Jbeta primers. The data were produced by immunoSEQ multiplex PCR, yet TCRdb's version contains in-frame clones alone and is incomplete. The sample gives some 170,000 clones, under 85% of which show up once; under 3% is in the top ten. Sequenced material: PBMCs. The receptors derive from a human donor in good health.

This rearrangement joins TRBV19 to TRBJ1-3, with D maybe TRBD1 (5 bases). V gave up 4 bases and J gave up 0 bases, with 13 bases separating them. This CDR3 is 16 amino acids long. CDR1 and CDR2 (germline): LNHDA, SQIVND (reference sequence). The DNA of the CDR3 is TGTGCCAGTAGTAGGTCGTCCCAGGGCTCTGGAAACACCATATATTTT. This gives the protein CASSRSSQGSGNTIYF.

The chain combines TRBV27 with TRBJ2-7, with a possible D match to TRBD2 (6 bases). The CDR3 spans 14 residues. Germline-derived CDR1 and CDR2 are MNHEY and SMNVEV (reference sequence). V lost 5 bases, J lost 5 bases, and 16 bases lay in between. CDR3 region: CASSPRWGVHEQYF. The DNA for the CDR3 is TGTGCCAGCAGTCCGCGTTGGGGGGTGCACGAGCAGTACTTC.

The V call is TRBV18, the J call TRBJ1-4; D is undetermined. Germline loops: CDR1 KGHSH, CDR2 LQKENI. With 0 bases removed from V and 7 bases from J, the gap between germline ends came to 12 bases. CDR3 length: 15 residues. The CDR3 loop is CASSPPGGEREKLFF. The CDR3 DNA reads as TGTGCCAGCTCACCACCGGGCGGGGAACGTGAAAAACTGTTTTTT.

V is TRBV6-5 and J is TRBJ2-5; D is possibly TRBD2 (6 bases). V dropped 4 bases and J dropped 5 bases, with 14 bases sitting between them. CDR1 and CDR2 (germline): MNHEY, SVGAGI. This CDR3 has 14 residues. For the CDR3, the DNA is TGTGCCAGCAGTTTGCGGGGCAGGAAGGAGACCCAGTACTTC. This gives the protein CASSLRGRKETQYF.

The V call is TRBV25-1, the J call TRBJ2-5; 13 positions match TRBD2. Germline assignment: CDR1 MGHDK and CDR2 SYGVNS. With 4 bases clipped from V and 5 bases from J, the junction kept 7 bases outside the gene matches. The CDR3 spans 16 residues. The DNA of the CDR3 is TGTGCCAGCAGTGCTCAAGGGACTAGCGGGGTTGAGACCCAGTACTTC. It is translated as CASSAQGTSGVETQYF.

This clone was observed a few times. The chain carries TRBV7-2 and TRBJ1-6; 9 nucleotides match TRBD1. The V and J ends lost 5 bases and 9 bases, in that order; junction bases with no gene match: 11. CDR1 SGHTA and CDR2 FQGNSA come from the germline V gene. The CDR3 totals 16 residues. In DNA form, the CDR3 reads TGTGCCAGCAGCCCCCAAGGGACAGGGTTCGGTTCACCCCTCCACTTT. Its protein is CASSPQGTGFGSPLHF.

This chain uses TRBV7-9 with TRBJ1-6; 7 bases are shared with TRBD1. The germline V gene has CDR1 SEHNR and CDR2 FQNEAQ (reference sequence). J lost 10 bases, V lost 1 base, and 1 base had no gene match. The CDR3 totals 13 residues. As DNA, the CDR3 is TGTGCCAGCAGCTTAGGGGACAGATCACCCCTCCACTTT. Translated, it gives CASSLGDRSPLHF.

The V and J genes are TRBV21-1 and TRBJ2-1; the table's D call TRBD1 went unverified against the DNA. TRBV21-1 corresponds to a pseudogene. The length of the CDR3 is 13 residues. CDR3 in amino acids: CASSNAGTSEQFF. The CDR3 bases are TGTGCCAGCAGCAACGCCGGGACAAGTGAGCAGTTCTTC.

This clone came up a few times. The chain carries TRBV15 and TRBJ1-2, with D perhaps TRBD1 (5 bases). Trimming stripped 1 base from V and 4 bases from J, with 10 bases between. The CDR3 has 14 amino acids. In germline, CDR1 is LNHNV, CDR2 YYDKDF (reference sequence). In DNA form, the CDR3 reads TGTGCCACCAGCAGAGCGCGGGGGACCTATGGCTACACCTTC. It yields the protein CATSRARGTYGYTF. Looking up the rest from reference TRBV15 and TRBJ1-2 gives the full variable domain: DAMVIQNPRYQVTQFGKPVTLSCSQTLNHNVMYWYQQKSSQAPKLLFHYYDKDFNNEADTPDNFQSRRPNTSFCFLDIRSPGLGDTAMYLCATSRARGTYGYTFGSGTRLTVV.

There are a few counts of this clone. This chain joins TRBV10-3 and TRBJ2-7; D is perhaps TRBD2 (5 bases). V was pared by 7 bases and J by 0 bases, with 13 bases between. Germline CDR1 and CDR2: ENHRY and SYGVKD. The CDR3 totals 14 residues. CDR3 amino acids: CAITPDGLSYEQYF. In nucleotides, the CDR3 is TGTGCCATCACCCCCGACGGACTCTCCTACGAGCAGTACTTC.

This chain connects TRBV5-1 to TRBJ2-5; TRBD2 matches at 11 bases. Germline loops: CDR1 SGHRS, CDR2 YFSETQ. J lost 7 bases, V lost 5 bases, and 10 bases had no gene match. The CDR3 length is 15 residues. CDR3 region: CASSQLAGVDGTQYF. CDR3 DNA sequence: TGCGCCAGCAGTCAACTAGCGGGGGTAGACGGGACCCAGTACTTC. The full variable domain, rest sourced from reference TRBV5-1 and TRBJ2-5, is KAGVTQTPRYLIKTRGQQVTLSCSPISGHRSVSWYQQTPGQGLQFLFEYFSETQRNKGNFPGRFSGRQFSNSRSEMNVSTLELGDSALYLCASSQLAGVDGTQYFGPGTRLLVL.

The rearrangement joins TRBV7-2 to TRBJ2-7; 8 bases fit TRBD2. Per the germline V gene, CDR1 is SGHTA and CDR2 is FQGNSA. The CDR3 loop spans 15 amino acids. V lost 4 bases to trimming and J lost 4 bases; unmatched junction nucleotides: 9. CDR3 sequence: CASSWSGGEGYEQYF. CDR3 bases: TGTGCCAGCAGCTGGTCGGGGGGGGAAGGGTACGAGCAGTACTTC.

V gene TRBV5-1 combines with J gene TRBJ2-7; no firm D call. This CDR3 has 14 residues. Per the germline V gene, CDR1 is SGHRS and CDR2 is YFSETQ. Trimming shortened V by 0 bases and J by 0 bases, and 7 bases separated the two germline ends. Here the CDR3 reads CASSLAADSYEQYF. DNA of the CDR3: TGCGCCAGCAGCTTGGCGGCGGACTCCTACGAGCAGTACTTC.

In its sample, this clone was seen many times. The rearrangement links TRBV7-6 to TRBJ1-2; 7 nucleotides agree with TRBD1. V lost 2 bases, J lost 6 bases, and 12 bases stayed unmatched. Germline V gene data show CDR1 as SGHVS and CDR2 as FNYEAQ. The CDR3 is 16 residues long. CDR3 nucleotides: TGTGCCAGCAGCTTACGAGGAGGGGGCTTTGATGATGGCTACACCTTC. This encodes CASSLRGGGFDDGYTF.

The chain has TRBV2 and TRBJ2-5, with TRBD2 identical over 9 bases. The CDR3 totals 16 residues. Germline V gene data show CDR1 as SNHLY and CDR2 as FYNNEI. Unmatched junction bases numbered 12, after V lost 1 base and J lost 9 bases. The CDR3 protein is CASSEGASGEWESQYF. CDR3 nucleotides: TGTGCCAGCAGTGAAGGAGCTAGCGGGGAATGGGAATCCCAGTACTTC.

This clone was found a few times. V gene TRBV4-1 combines with J gene TRBJ1-4; D is unresolved. V was clipped by 3 bases and J by 2 bases, with 13 bases between them. The CDR3 consists of 16 residues. Looked up from germline, CDR1 is MGHRA and CDR2 is YSYEKL. In nucleotides, the CDR3 is TGCGCCAGCAGCCAGGCAAATACGGGGACTAATGAAAAACTGTTTTTT. Protein: CASSQANTGTNEKLFF.

V and J are TRBV19 and TRBJ2-7; TRBD1 is a possible D gene (5 bases). This CDR3 contains 15 residues. In germline, CDR1 is LNHDA, CDR2 SQIVND (reference sequence). V gave up 5 bases and J gave up 0 bases, with 14 bases separating them. CDR3 in DNA: TGTGCCAGTAGTTCGCTTTATCAGGGCTCCTACGAGCAGTACTTC. It encodes CASSSLYQGSYEQYF.

This clone has more than one count but fewer than ten. CDR3 DNA: TGTGCCATCAACAGGGATGGGAAAGAGACCCAGTACTTC. The encoded protein is CAINRDGKETQYF. This chain connects TRBV10-3 to TRBJ2-5, with a tentative D call TRBD1 (6 bases). Trimming removed 7 bases from V and 3 bases from J, with 12 bases in between. The CDR3 consists of 13 residues. Germline-derived CDR1 and CDR2 are ENHRY and SYGVKD.

J is TRBJ1-2 and V is TRBV5-4; 11 bases are shared with TRBD1. Germline V gene lookup returns CDR1 SGHNT and CDR2 YYREEE (reference sequence). V lost 0 bases to trimming and J lost 7 bases; unmatched junction nucleotides: 5. The CDR3 runs 15 residues. The CDR3 region is CASSLAGTGGAGYTF. CDR3 sequence (DNA): TGTGCCAGCAGCTTGGCCGGGACAGGGGGTGCTGGCTACACCTTC.

J is TRBJ2-6 and V is TRBV19, with D uncertain. Germline CDR1 LNHDA, CDR2 SQIVND (reference sequence). Trimming took 5 bases from V and 1 from J, leaving 12 bases between them. This CDR3 is built from 16 residues. The CDR3 coding sequence is TGTGCCAGTAGTGACCACTACGTTTCTGGGGCCAACGTCCTGACTTTC. It encodes CASSDHYVSGANVLTF.

The chain is built from TRBV6-1 and TRBJ1-4, with 7 bases lining up with TRBD1. Germline values: CDR1 MNHNS, CDR2 SASEGT. The CDR3 has 14 amino acids. V lost 6 bases and J lost 8; bases outside the gene matches: 9. Here the CDR3 reads CASSRDRVGEKLFF. The CDR3 DNA is TGTGCCAGCAGCAGAGACAGGGTTGGGGAAAAACTGTTTTTT.

The J gene is TRBJ2-7, the V gene TRBV7-2, with no clear D. Deletions cut 1 base from V and 0 bases from J, with 10 bases between. There are 15 residues in the CDR3. CDR1 is SGHTA, CDR2 FQGNSA, per germline. In DNA form, the CDR3 reads TGTGCCAGCAGCTTAGGGGCAGGAAGCTCCTACGAGCAGTACTTC. Protein sequence: CASSLGAGSSYEQYF.

The chain employs TRBV7-3 and TRBJ1-2; D not certain. Trimming removed 1 base from V and 1 base from J, with 4 bases in between. Germline CDR1 SGHTA, CDR2 FQGTGA. This CDR3 comprises 13 residues. In DNA form, the CDR3 reads TGTGCCAGCAGCTTAAATAGTAACTATGGCTACACCTTC. Residues: CASSLNSNYGYTF.

The chain employs TRBV7-9 and TRBJ2-4; 8 bases match TRBD1. The CDR3 has 16 residues. V was pared by 5 bases and J by 2 bases, with 8 bases of the junction left unmatched. Germline V gene data show CDR1 as SEHNR and CDR2 as FQNEAQ (reference sequence). The CDR3 loop is CASSTRTGTSKNIQYF. The CDR3 DNA reads as TGTGCCAGCAGCACTCGGACAGGGACCTCCAAAAACATTCAGTACTTC.

This chain links TRBV5-1 with TRBJ1-4, with D tentatively TRBD1 (6 bases). V was trimmed by 0 bases and J by 12 bases, leaving 21 bases between them. CDR1 and CDR2 (germline): SGHRS, YFSETQ. This CDR3 has 16 amino acids. The CDR3 spells CASSLGTERGGAELFF. CDR3 DNA sequence: TGCGCCAGCAGCTTGGGGACAGAGCGCGGGGGGGCGGAACTGTTTTTT.

V and J are TRBV18 and TRBJ2-3; 9 bases agree with TRBD2. The CDR3 has 17 amino acids. CDR1 and CDR2 (germline): KGHSH, LQKENI. Unmatched junction bases numbered 8, after V lost 3 bases and J lost 1 base. The CDR3 bases are TGTGCCAGCTCACCTACGCCGGCTAGCGGGGGCACAGATACGCAGTATTTT. Protein product: CASSPTPASGGTDTQYF.

This clone was seen more than once but under ten times. The chain is built from TRBV6-6 and TRBJ1-2, with D hard to call. Per the germline V gene, CDR1 is MNHNY and CDR2 is SVGAGI (reference sequence). V was cut by 0 bases and J by 0 bases, with 5 bases left in between. The CDR3 spans 14 residues. The CDR3, as DNA: TGTGCCAGCAGTTACTCCCCGGCTAACTATGGCTACACCTTC. Amino acid sequence: CASSYSPANYGYTF.

The V call is TRBV13, the J call TRBJ2-2; D may be TRBD2 (5 bases). The CDR3 is 12 residues long. CDR1 is PRHDT and CDR2 is FYEKMQ in the germline V gene (reference sequence). V dropped 5 bases and J dropped 8 bases, with 9 bases sitting between them. CDR3 protein: CASSLSGGELFF. The CDR3 bases are TGTGCCAGCAGCCTGTCGGGGGGGGAGCTGTTTTTT. Full variable domain (outside the CDR3, taken from reference TRBV13 and TRBJ2-2): AAGVIQSPRHLIKEKRETATLKCYPIPRHDTVYWYQQGPGQDPQFLISFYEKMQSDKGSIPDRFSAQQFSDYHSELNMSSLELGDSALYFCASSLSGGELFFGEGSRLTVL.